Shown below are 3 T cell receptor beta chains from a single sample sequenced in a study of shared clonotypes between healthy human individuals. Profiling relied on immunoSEQ multiplex PCR, and the TCRdb table lists in-frame clones only, not all of them. The sample records 600,000 to 700,000 clones, 60% to 75% being singletons. The material sequenced was memory CD4+ T cells sorted from blood. Subset indicated: CD45RA-negative fraction. The source of these receptors is a woman under 40 in good health.

This clone was picked up a small number of times. The chain is built from TRBV6-5 and TRBJ2-4, with D unclear. Trimming pared 3 bases from V and 7 bases from J, leaving 10 bases between. Germline values: CDR1 MNHEY, CDR2 SVGAGI. This CDR3 region has 13 residues. The CDR3 region is CASSYDVGNIQYF. The CDR3 DNA sequence: TGTGCCAGCAGTTATGACGTCGGGAACATTCAGTACTTC.

Many counts were recorded for this clone. The V gene is TRBV25-1, the J gene TRBJ2-7; 12 positions match TRBD1. J gave up 5 bases and V 4 bases, and 9 bases lay outside the gene matches. The CDR3 extends over 16 amino acids. The germline V gene encodes CDR1 MGHDK and CDR2 SYGVNS. The CDR3 is CASSAYSGTGGNEQYF. The CDR3 DNA sequence: TGTGCCAGCAGTGCCTATTCCGGGACAGGGGGCAACGAGCAGTACTTC.

The V call is TRBV28, the J call TRBJ1-2, with a weak D call TRBD1 (6 bases). V was shortened by 3 bases and J by 1 base, with 9 bases between the two germline ends. The CDR3 runs 14 residues. Germline V gene data show CDR1 as MDHEN and CDR2 as SYDVKM. In DNA form, the CDR3 reads TGTGCCAGCAGTTTCGGACAGAGTAACTATGGCTACACCTTC. It translates to CASSFGQSNYGYTF.